This T cell receptor beta chain is drawn from a study of cytomegalovirus exposure and HLA in healthy donors (dated by TCRdb to 2016 to 2017). In the study overall: An earlier analysis of some 620 of the donors reported about 260 Gb of sequence data and around 110 million unique TCR beta sequences obtained from about 179 million T cells. Because of strong linkage in the cohort, roughly five DR-DQ haplotypes were treated as single units for association and clustering. The genetic ancestry cluster associated with self-reported Caucasian donors included around four fifths of the approximately 410 genotyped donors. The study aimed to test whether cataloging public T cell receptors could reveal signatures of past pathogen exposure. About 300 gigabases of sequencing data and 80 million or so unique TCR sequences were included in an early release covering 550 to 650 HLA-typed donors. The study used immunosequencing to profile the T cell repertoires of several hundred subjects and linked those repertoires to cytomegalovirus serostatus. A separate validation cohort of roughly 130 different subjects was used in addition to the roughly 700-subject first cohort. On average, 235,054 unique TCR beta nucleotide sequences were sequenced per donor among 398 genotyped donors of the cohort, with about 17% of those sequences being non-productive. Rather than using new phenotypic data, the later analysis identified candidate immune exposures from TCR beta sequences and from how often those sequences occurred across donors. Typing coverage differed by locus: A, B, C, DRB1 and DQB1 were typed in roughly 620-630 donors, DQA1 in about 500, DPA1 in 600 to 610, and DPB1 in just under 490. In a later genetic analysis, genome-wide SNP genotypes for about 55% of the roughly 670 donors were used, and that subset was treated as a discovery cohort. Donor age, sex, ethnicity and CMV serostatus were compiled alongside the repertoire data. HLA typing included class I and class II loci at four-digit resolution. An earlier analysis of 587 of the donors applied high-throughput TCR beta sequencing to assess whether each TCR beta V gene segment acted as functional or pseudogenic. The study combined high-throughput TCR immunosequencing, statistical association of individual TCRs with disease status, and machine learning to predict cytomegalovirus infection status. To study patterns of TCR occurrence, a later analysis re-analyzed previously published TCR beta repertoires from 666 donors and added high-resolution HLA genotyping. All discovery cohort repertoires had been generated on a single sequencing platform. Study-wide conclusions, independent of this receptor: A further reported finding was that TCR beta sequences accurately predicted the HLA-A and HLA-B alleles for most subjects in the first cohort. An earlier analysis of 587 of the donors showed that most TCR beta V segments appeared in productive rearrangements either about 87% or about 30% of the time, which broadly matched IMGT annotations. Linkage disequilibrium might explain the correlated functional status among segregating V segments, but an unknown experimental factor could not be excluded. Most TCR sequences were observed very rarely across donors, whereas some public TCRs were present in many individuals. Presence/absence analyses assumed roughly uniform sequencing depth across donors, an assumption that may not hold. Strong co-occurrence of HLA alleles, especially DR and DQ, made assigning TCR associations to individual alleles difficult. HLA typing was unavailable for some donors at each locus, so association tests used only the typed subset. According to the authors, the approach could potentially be generalized to other disease states and immunological phenotypes. A few of the identified cytomegalovirus-associated TCR beta chains were confirmed in vitro to be specific for cytomegalovirus antigens. The cohort was sequenced for TCR beta chains only, and without alpha or paired-chain data the features that could be detected were limited. Compared with the approximately 720-donor mean, donors in an Asian-associated ancestry cluster had fewer N-insertions in productive TCRs, according to a later genetic analysis. In a later analysis, several top co-occurrence clusters were reported to appear linked to parvovirus B19, influenza, CMV and Epstein-Barr virus. A later genetic analysis associated a missense DCLRE1C variant with V-gene and J-gene trimming of TCR beta chains, and an independent cohort replicated the association. At a false discovery rate of 0.05, a later analysis linked about 16,000 TCR beta sequences to specific HLA alleles. A total of fewer than 200 TCR beta chains were listed by the study as associated with cytomegalovirus. In a later analysis, the rate of TCR association differed among HLA loci, with DRB1 alleles having the most associated TCRs and HLA-C alleles having the fewest. A cluster of highly shared sequence variants was judged likely to be a technical artifact of the sequencing pipeline. Most CMV-associated TCR beta chains appeared to be HLA-restricted in a later analysis, and the HLA associations seemed to be driven largely by CMV exposure. Because counts were too low, roughly 18 rarely observed V segments, including chromosome 9 orphons, were left out of the earlier analysis of 500 to 750 of the donors. The classifier was reported to diagnose cytomegalovirus status with high specificity and sensitivity in both the original and validation cohorts. Some IMGT-functional V segments, including TRBV6-2 and TRBV6-3, could not be told apart with the 87-base-pair reads, so those segments were excluded. Compared with equally common non-associated chains, HLA-associated TCR beta chains in a later analysis were more clonally expanded and had lower generation probabilities. The only immune exposure information available for the cohort was CMV serostatus.

Comments on this clone: No cognate antigen has been identified for it. There are no base qualities to consult, and no much larger clone falls within one base.

CDR1 and CDR2, per the germline V gene (reference sequence), are SEHNR and FQNEAQ. From the cysteine up to the phenylalanine, the CDR3 has a length of 17 residues. The entry retains the CDR3 DNA only, 51 bases that are in frame from base 1. V is trimmed back by 1 base and J by 2 bases, and the junction contains 7 bases that no gene match accounts for. The method behind the library was the immunoSEQ multiplex PCR assay. For the multiplex PCR, a mixture combining 60 forward primers for TCR Vbeta segments and 13 reverse primers for TCR Jbeta segments was used. The CDR3 region of rearranged TCR beta genes was amplified from genomic DNA with a multiplex PCR assay. On the Illumina HiSeq System, the amplified TCR beta libraries were sequenced as 87-base-pair reads. From the authors' description of their analysis: In a later analysis, roughly 80 million unique TCR beta chains were counted across the roughly 700 repertoires, and roughly 11 million of these chains were shared by at least two donors. Raw reads were error-corrected and collapsed into unique sequences by a nearest-neighbor algorithm in which closely related sequences were merged to remove PCR and sequencing errors. To assign V, D and J gene segments, CDR3 sequences were aligned to IMGT reference sequences. Each retained sequence needed at least a six-nucleotide match to both a V gene segment and a J gene segment. Rearrangements were classified as productive when the CDR3 lacked stop codons and remained in frame with V and J, and all other rearrangements were classified as non-productive. CDR3 was defined according to IMGT convention as the region running from the second conserved V-encoded cysteine to the conserved J-encoded phenylalanine. The earlier analysis of a few hundred of the donors excluded any sequence lacking an unambiguous match to a single V gene segment. In an earlier analysis of 587 of the donors, a V segment was called functional when productive rearrangements were above 56.7%, and segregating when the standard deviation between donors exceeded 5%. A statistical classification framework was built to diagnose cytomegalovirus status from the catalog of TCR beta chain sequences. V and J gene assignment, in a later analysis, came from comparing TCR nucleotide sequences with IMGT/GENE-DB human TR gene sequences. In a later analysis, CDR3 sequences and most-parsimonious VDJ recombination scenarios were assigned using the TCRdist pipeline. In a later analysis, each TCR beta chain was defined by its CDR3 amino acid sequence together with its V-gene family, and reads without a unique V-gene family were excluded. To address suspected cross-contamination and a sequencing artifact, a later analysis removed roughly 640 highly shared, low-generation-probability nucleotide sequences. A later analysis calculated a clonal expansion index for each public chain from normalized within-repertoire ranks of inferred template counts. Generation probabilities in a later analysis came from a VDJ recombination model fitted to out-of-frame rearrangements, and those results were checked against IGoR. In a later analysis, hypergeometric tests were used to score TCR-TCR, TCR-HLA and TCR-CMV co-occurrence, with a repertoire-size bias correction applied to TCR pairs. A later analysis estimated false discovery rates by permuting HLA or CMV assignments 20 times. In a later analysis, co-occurring TCRs were grouped with DBSCAN, and TCRdist sequence similarity was added when clustering was performed within HLA-allele-positive subsets. For co-occurrence clustering, repertoires with fewer than 30,000 or more than 120,000 public chains were excluded, along with several repertoires with anomalous nucleotide sharing. TCRdb carries this immuneACCESS record with in-frame sequences only. Its versions omit some clonotypes, under half of them owing to an unresolved V gene in the studies checked, with the rest unexplained. V and J calls plus clone size are reproduced from that table; the DNA served to infer D and trimming. The sample has approximately 200,000 clones on record, roughly 83% of them singletons. The ten largest clones add up to just over 1.4% of the sample.

In total, approximately 690 healthy bone marrow donors made up the cohort. All cohort members were sampled while nominally healthy, although unrecorded immune exposures were likely present. The donor was CMV seronegative and belonged to the group of over 350 seronegative cohort members. A peripheral blood sample was collected from each donor, and TCR beta sequencing was performed on peripheral blood mononuclear cells. The Qiagen DNeasy Blood Extraction Kit was used to extract genomic DNA from the blood cell samples. The sequence was obtained from a girl aged 5 to 17 in good health and CMV-seronegative. Recombination linked TRBV7-9 to TRBJ1-5, and TRBD1 matches 8 of the central bases. Material: PBMCs. The DNA sequence is given as TGTGCCAGCAGCTTAGGGACAGGGACGAGTCGCAATCAGCCCCAGCATTTT. Its protein product is CASSLGTGTSRNQPQHF.